The text below deals with one TCR beta chain. In this sample, this clonotype turned up many times. What antigen it recognizes has not been identified. There are no base qualities to consult, and no much larger clone falls within one base. Amplification of TCR beta CDR3 regions was carried out from RNA transcripts. The TCR CDR3 was subjected to a first round of RT-PCR using the HTBI primer set and the Qiagen OneStep RT-PCR kit. Libraries were constructed in a second round of multiplex PCR, after which size selection and purification were carried out. Sequencing of the libraries was done on an Illumina HiSeq2000 using paired-end 100 bp reads. Regarding the original processing steps: Raw data were processed with SOAPnuke, discarding reads with adapters, uncalled bases, mean Phred below 15, or no exact constant-primer or identifier match. COPE v1.2.5 was used to merge high-quality paired reads, and clonotypes were defined as unique nucleotide sequences. Clonotypes were aligned to IMGT TRBV, TRBD and TRBJ reference segments using MiTCR v1.1. The analysis was restricted to V-J combinations with a frequency above 0.0001, which together covered just over 98% of the repertoires. The TCS score was defined as F50 (clonal expansion) divided by E x V (chaos), with BLOSUM62-based TCRdist calculated between CDR3 peptides within each V-J. Welch's t-statistics and random forest reduced approximately 520 V-J features to 13, which were used in a naive Bayes classifier (R e1071). TCRdb took the public reads, trimmed them with fastp at Q25, ran MiXCR for clone calling and kept in-frame beta chains. Rows matching on CDR3 protein sequence are summarized as one entry with the most common DNA and genes. For this entry, the V and J calls and clone size follow TCRdb and not the study's own pipeline. In all, the sample holds 500,000 or so distinct CDR3 sequences, and 15% to 20% of those were seen once. 17% of the sample rests with the top ten.

Ophthalmopathy patients had moderately to severely active disease, Clinical Activity Score of at least 3, NOSPECS grade of at least 4, and duration under 3 months. Patients with uncontrolled infections, other autoimmune diseases, pregnancy or lactation were excluded. Clinical symptoms, serum thyroxine and TRAb, thyroid ultrasound, and orbital computed tomography formed the basis for the diagnoses. Ficoll-Paque density gradient centrifugation was used to isolate PBMCs from approximately 10 ml of fresh peripheral blood. Trizol reagent was used to extract total RNA, and RNA quality was then checked on an Agilent 2100 Bioanalyzer. The germline V and J ends show losses of 8 bases and 2 bases respectively, and no gene match explains 8 bases of the junction. Reading the germline V gene (reference sequence) gives CDR1 DFQATT and CDR2 SNEGSKA. From the cysteine up to the phenylalanine, the CDR3 has a length of 13 residues. Only the CDR3 DNA is retained, 39 bases long and in frame from the first base.

The source of the sample is a study of T cells in Graves' hyperthyroidism and ophthalmopathy (dated by TCRdb to between 2018 and 2021). Looking at the study overall: Peripheral blood was collected at initial diagnosis, before any treatment. To identify distinguishing TCR V-J signatures, a discovery cohort of about a hundred patients was used, comprising 43 with Graves' ophthalmopathy and some 60 with stable Graves' hyperthyroidism. Whether ophthalmopathy could be predicted prospectively was tested in an independent validation cohort made up of roughly 19 hyperthyroidism patients plus 17 patients who later progressed to ophthalmopathy. The 75 to 100 discovery patients were randomly split 7:3 into training and test sets. The study also compared thyroid tissue and blood T-cell repertoires from roughly six Graves' hyperthyroidism patients. Once sampling was done, hyperthyroidism patients were given methimazole at a starting dose of 30 mg daily, whereas ophthalmopathy patients were given high-dose intravenous methylprednisolone. According to the paper, TCR Vbeta CDR3 sequencing was carried out on approximately 140 peripheral blood samples, which came from around 43 ophthalmopathy, about 75 hyperthyroidism and about 17 progressor patients.

Broad study findings and their caveats: No statistical method was used to set the sample size in advance, and investigators knew the group allocation. Blood samples also contained most of the expanded thyroid clonotypes (frequency above 0.001), which suggests that blood repertoires may reflect thyroid immune responses. During validation, the model predicted progression to ophthalmopathy a median of about 6.3 months ahead of onset, with approximately 70% sensitivity and 72% to 85% specificity. A model built on a 13 V-J signature distinguished ophthalmopathy from stable hyperthyroidism, reaching about 89% sensitivity and approximately 83% specificity in cross-validation and 80%/75% in testing.

The receptor comes from a woman aged 18-29 years with Graves' ophthalmopathy. Sequencing input: blood. The sequence links TRBV20-1 to TRBJ1-2; 7 bases in the middle match TRBD1. CDR3 protein: CSPYSGGNYGYTF. The DNA sequence is given as TGCAGTCCCTACTCAGGGGGAAACTATGGCTACACCTTC.